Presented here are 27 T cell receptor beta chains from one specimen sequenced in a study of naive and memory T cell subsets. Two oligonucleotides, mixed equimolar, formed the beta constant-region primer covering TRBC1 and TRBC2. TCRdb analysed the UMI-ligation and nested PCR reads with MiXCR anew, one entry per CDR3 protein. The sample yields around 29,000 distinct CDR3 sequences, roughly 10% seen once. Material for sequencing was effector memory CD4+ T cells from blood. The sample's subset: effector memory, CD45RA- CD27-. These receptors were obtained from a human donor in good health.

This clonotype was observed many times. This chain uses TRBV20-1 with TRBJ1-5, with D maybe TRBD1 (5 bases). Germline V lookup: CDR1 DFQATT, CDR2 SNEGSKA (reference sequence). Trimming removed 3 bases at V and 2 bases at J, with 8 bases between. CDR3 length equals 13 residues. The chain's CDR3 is CSASATGNQPQHF. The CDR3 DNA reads TGCAGTGCTAGTGCGACAGGCAATCAGCCCCAGCATTTT.

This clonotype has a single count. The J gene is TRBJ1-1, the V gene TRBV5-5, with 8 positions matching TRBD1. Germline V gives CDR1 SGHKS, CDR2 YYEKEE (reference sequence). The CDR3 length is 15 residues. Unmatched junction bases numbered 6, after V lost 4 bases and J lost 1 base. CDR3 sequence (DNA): TGTGCCAGCAGCGGCATAACAGGGGGGAACACTGAAGCTTTCTTT. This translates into CASSGITGGNTEAFF.

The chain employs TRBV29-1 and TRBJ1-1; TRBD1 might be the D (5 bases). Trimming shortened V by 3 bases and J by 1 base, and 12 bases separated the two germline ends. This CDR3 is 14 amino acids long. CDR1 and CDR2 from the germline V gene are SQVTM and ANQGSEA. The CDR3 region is CSVDRQGGNTEAFF. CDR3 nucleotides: TGCAGCGTTGATCGTCAGGGAGGGAACACTGAAGCTTTCTTT.

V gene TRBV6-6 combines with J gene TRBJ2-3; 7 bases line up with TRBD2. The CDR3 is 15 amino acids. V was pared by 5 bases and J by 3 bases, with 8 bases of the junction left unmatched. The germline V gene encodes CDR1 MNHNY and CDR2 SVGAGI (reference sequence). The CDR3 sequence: CASSPRTSRTDTQYF. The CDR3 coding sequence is TGTGCCAGCAGTCCGCGGACTAGTAGGACAGATACGCAGTATTTT.

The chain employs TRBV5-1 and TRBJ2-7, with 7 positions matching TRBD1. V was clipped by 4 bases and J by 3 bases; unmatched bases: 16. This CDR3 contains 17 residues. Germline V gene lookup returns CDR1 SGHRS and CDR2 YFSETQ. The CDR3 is CASSRNTGVGLFYEQYF. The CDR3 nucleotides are TGCGCCAGCAGCCGTAATACAGGGGTCGGCCTATTCTACGAGCAGTACTTC.

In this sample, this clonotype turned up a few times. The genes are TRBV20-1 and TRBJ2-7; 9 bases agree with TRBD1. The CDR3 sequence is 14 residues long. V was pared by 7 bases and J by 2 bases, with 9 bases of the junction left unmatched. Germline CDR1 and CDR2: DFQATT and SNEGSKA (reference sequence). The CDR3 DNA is TGCAGTGGGACCAGACAGGGGGGACCCTACGAGCAGTACTTC. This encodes CSGTRQGGPYEQYF.

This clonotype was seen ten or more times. The CDR3 sequence: CSAFRTSGGTFSYNEQFF. The CDR3 DNA reads as TGCAGTGCCTTCCGGACTAGCGGGGGGACCTTCTCCTACAATGAGCAGTTCTTC. The V and J genes are TRBV20-1 and TRBJ2-1, with 14 bases fitting TRBD2. Germline CDR1 and CDR2: DFQATT and SNEGSKA (reference sequence). V trimming: 6 bases; J trimming: 0 bases; junction bases outside the gene matches: 10. The CDR3 totals 18 residues.

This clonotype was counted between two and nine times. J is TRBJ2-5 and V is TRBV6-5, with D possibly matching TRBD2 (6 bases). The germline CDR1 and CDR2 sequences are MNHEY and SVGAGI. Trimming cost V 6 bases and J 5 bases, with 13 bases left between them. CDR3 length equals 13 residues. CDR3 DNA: TGTGCCAGCAGCAGCGGGCGCCGGGAGACCCAGTACTTC. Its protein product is CASSSGRRETQYF.

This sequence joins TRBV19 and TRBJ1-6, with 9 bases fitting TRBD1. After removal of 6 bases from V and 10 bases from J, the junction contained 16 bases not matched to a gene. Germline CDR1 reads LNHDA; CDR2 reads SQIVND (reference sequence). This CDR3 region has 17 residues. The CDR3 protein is CASRPNLRDRENSPLHF. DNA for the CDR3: TGTGCCAGTAGACCCAATCTCCGGGACAGGGAAAACTCACCCCTCCACTTT.

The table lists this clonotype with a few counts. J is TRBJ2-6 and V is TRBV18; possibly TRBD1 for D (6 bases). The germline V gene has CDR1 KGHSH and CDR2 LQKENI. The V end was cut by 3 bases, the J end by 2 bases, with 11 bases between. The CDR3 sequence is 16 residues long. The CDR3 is CASSPGRGPGANVLTF. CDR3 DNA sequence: TGTGCCAGCTCACCTGGCAGGGGCCCTGGGGCCAACGTCCTGACTTTC.

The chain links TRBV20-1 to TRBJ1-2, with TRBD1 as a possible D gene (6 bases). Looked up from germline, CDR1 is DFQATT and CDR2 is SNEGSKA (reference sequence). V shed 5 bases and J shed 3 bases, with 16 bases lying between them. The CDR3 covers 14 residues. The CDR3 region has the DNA TGCAGTGCTTTCGGGGGGGGGCGCGACTATGGCTACACCTTC. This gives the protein CSAFGGGRDYGYTF.

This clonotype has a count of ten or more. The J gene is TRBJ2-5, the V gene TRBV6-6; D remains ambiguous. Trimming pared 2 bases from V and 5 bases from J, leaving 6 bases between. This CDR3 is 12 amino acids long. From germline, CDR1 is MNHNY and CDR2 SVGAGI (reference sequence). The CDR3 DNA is TGTGCCAGCAGTTACATCGATGAGACCCAGTACTTC. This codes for CASSYIDETQYF.

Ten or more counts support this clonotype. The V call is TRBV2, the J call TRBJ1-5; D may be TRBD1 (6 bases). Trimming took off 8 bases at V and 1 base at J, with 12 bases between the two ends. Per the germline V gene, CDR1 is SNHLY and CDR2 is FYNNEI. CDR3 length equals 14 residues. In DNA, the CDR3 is TGTGCCAGCTCAGGGGTAATGAGCAATCAGCCCCAGCATTTT. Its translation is CASSGVMSNQPQHF.

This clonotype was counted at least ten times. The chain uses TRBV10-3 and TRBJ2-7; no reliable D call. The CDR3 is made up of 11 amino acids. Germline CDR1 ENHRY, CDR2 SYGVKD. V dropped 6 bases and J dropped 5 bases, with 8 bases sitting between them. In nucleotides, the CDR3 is TGTGCCATCAGCGACCTCAACGAGCAGTACTTC. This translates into CAISDLNEQYF.

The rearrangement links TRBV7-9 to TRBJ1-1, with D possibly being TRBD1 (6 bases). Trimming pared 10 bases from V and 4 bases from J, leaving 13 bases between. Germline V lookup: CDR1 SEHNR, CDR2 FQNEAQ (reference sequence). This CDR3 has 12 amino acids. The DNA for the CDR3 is TGTGCCATCCACAGGGAGGGCACTGAAGCTTTCTTT. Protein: CAIHREGTEAFF.

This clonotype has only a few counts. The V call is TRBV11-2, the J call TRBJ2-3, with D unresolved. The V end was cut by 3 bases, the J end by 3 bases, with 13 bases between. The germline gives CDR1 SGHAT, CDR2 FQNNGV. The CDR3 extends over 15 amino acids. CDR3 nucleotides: TGTGCCAGCAGCTTGTACCTTCCAACAACAGATACGCAGTATTTT. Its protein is CASSLYLPTTDTQYF.

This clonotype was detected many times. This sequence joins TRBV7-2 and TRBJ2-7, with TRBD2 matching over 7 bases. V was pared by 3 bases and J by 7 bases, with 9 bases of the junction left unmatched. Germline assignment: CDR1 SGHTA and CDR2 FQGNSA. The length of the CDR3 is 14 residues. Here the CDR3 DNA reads TGTGCCAGCAGCTTCGCCGGGAGGCCGTCTGAGCAGTACTTC. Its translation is CASSFAGRPSEQYF.

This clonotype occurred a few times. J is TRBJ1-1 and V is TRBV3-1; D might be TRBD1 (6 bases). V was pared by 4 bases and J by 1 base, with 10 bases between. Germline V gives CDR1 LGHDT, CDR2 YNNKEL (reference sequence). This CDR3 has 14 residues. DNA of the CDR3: TGTGCCAGCAGCCGAGACAGGACGAACACTGAAGCTTTCTTT. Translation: CASSRDRTNTEAFF. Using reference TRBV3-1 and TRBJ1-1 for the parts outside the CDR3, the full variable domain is DTAVSQTPKYLVTQMGNDKSIKCEQNLGHDTMYWYKQDSKKFLKIMFSYNNKELIINETVPNRFSPKSPDKAHLNLHINSLELGDSAVYFCASSRDRTNTEAFFGQGTRLTVV.

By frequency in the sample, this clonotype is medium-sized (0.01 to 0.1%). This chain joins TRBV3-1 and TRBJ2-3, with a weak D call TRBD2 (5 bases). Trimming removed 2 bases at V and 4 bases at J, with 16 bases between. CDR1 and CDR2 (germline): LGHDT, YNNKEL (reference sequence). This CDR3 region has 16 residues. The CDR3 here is CASSQYGGREADTQYF. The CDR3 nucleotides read TGTGCCAGCAGCCAATATGGTGGGAGAGAGGCAGATACGCAGTATTTT.

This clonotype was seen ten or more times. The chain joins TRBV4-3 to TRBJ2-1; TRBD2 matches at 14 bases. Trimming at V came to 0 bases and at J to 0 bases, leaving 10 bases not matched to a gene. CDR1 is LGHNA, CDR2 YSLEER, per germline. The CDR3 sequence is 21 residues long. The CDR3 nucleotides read TGCGCCAGCAGCCAAGACAAGACTAGCGGGGGGGCCGGGAGCTCCTACAATGAGCAGTTCTTC. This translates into CASSQDKTSGGAGSSYNEQFF.

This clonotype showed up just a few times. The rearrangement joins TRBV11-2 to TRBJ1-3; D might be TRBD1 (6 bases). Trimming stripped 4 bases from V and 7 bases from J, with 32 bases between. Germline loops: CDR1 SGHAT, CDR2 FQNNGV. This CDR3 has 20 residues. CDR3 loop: CASSWGQRGGSLESRNTIYF. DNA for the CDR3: TGTGCCAGCAGCTGGGGCCAAAGGGGGGGGTCCCTAGAATCCAGGAACACCATATATTTT.

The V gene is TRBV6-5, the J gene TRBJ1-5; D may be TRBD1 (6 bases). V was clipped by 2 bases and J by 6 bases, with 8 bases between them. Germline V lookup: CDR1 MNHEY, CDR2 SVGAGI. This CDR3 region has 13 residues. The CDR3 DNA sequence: TGTGCCAGCAGTTACAACAGGGCTCAGCCCCAGCATTTT. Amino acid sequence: CASSYNRAQPQHF.

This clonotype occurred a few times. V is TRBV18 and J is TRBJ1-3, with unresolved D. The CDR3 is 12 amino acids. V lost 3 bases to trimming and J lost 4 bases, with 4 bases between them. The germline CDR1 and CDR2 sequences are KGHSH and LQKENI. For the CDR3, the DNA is TGTGCCAGCTCACCCCCAGGAAACACCATATATTTT. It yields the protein CASSPPGNTIYF.

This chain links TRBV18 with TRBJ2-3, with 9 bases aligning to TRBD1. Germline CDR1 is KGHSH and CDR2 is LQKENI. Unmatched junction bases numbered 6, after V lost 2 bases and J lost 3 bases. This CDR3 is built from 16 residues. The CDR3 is CASSPTQGAGTDTQYF. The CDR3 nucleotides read TGTGCCAGCTCACCAACACAGGGGGCTGGTACAGATACGCAGTATTTT.

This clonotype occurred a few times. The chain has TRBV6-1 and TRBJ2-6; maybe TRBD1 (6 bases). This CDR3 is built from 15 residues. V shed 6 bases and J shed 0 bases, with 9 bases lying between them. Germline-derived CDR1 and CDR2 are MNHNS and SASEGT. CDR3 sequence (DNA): TGTGCCAGCAGGGCCAGGGGCTCTGGGGCCAACGTCCTGACTTTC. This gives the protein CASRARGSGANVLTF.

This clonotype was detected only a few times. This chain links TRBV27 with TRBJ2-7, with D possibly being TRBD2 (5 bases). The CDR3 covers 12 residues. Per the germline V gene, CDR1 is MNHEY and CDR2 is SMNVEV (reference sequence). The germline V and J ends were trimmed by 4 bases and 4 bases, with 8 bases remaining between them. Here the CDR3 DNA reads TGTGCCAGCAGTTCGCGAGGGTACGAGCAGTACTTC. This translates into CASSSRGYEQYF.

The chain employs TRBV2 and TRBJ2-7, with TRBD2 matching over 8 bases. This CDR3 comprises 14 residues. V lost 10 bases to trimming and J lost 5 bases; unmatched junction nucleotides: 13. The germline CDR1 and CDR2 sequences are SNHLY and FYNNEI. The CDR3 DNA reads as TGTGCCACCTCGCCGGGACTAGAAGTCCACGAGCAGTACTTC. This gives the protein CATSPGLEVHEQYF.